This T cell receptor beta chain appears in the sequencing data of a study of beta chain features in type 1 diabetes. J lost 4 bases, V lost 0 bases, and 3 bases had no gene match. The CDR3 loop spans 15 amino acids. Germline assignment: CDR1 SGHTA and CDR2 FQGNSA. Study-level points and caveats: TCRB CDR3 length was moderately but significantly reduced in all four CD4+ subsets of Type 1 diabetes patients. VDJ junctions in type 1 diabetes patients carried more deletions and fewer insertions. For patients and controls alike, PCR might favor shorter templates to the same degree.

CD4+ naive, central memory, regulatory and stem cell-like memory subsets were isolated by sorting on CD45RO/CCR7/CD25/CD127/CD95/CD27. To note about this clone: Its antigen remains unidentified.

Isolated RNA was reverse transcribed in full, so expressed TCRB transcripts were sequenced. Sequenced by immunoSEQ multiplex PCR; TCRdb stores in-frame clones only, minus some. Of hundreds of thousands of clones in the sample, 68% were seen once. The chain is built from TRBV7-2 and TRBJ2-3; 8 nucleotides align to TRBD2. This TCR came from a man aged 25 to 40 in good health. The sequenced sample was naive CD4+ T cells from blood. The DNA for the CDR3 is TGTGCCAGCAGCTTAGCGCGGGGGGAGGCAGATACGCAGTATTTT. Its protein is CASSLARGEADTQYF.